This T cell receptor beta chain is from a study of T cell responses to AZD1222 COVID-19 vaccine. Broader study findings: Unmutated regions of variants are reportedly targeted by nearly half of spike-specific TCRs. Compared with day 0, the breadth and depth of the Spike-specific TCR repertoire rose significantly after two doses of AZD1222. Vaccine-related CD4 TCRs covered spike, predominating at 160-218 and 743-854. Donors were mostly white British, more females; clonal diversity possibly underestimated.

This clone was seen just once. Its antigen is currently unknown. Germline V gene lookup returns CDR1 SGDLS and CDR2 YYNGEE. The CDR3 runs to 12 residues. V lost 5 bases to trimming and J lost 1 base, with 3 bases between them. TCRdb keeps only in-frame clones here, not all; method: immunoSEQ multiplex PCR. Seen here are fewer than 200,000 clones, 80% to 90% observed once, and the top ten hold roughly 10%. Sequenced here: peripheral blood, sampled 28 days after the second AZD1222 dose. This receptor was obtained from an adult who received the AZD1222 COVID-19 vaccine. The V call is TRBV9, the J call TRBJ2-2; D gene ambiguous. CDR3 sequence (DNA): TGTGCCAGCAGGGGGAACACCGGGGAGCTGTTTTTT. It specifies CASRGNTGELFF. The full variable domain, its missing parts supplied by reference TRBV9 and TRBJ2-2, is DSGVTQTPKHLITATGQRVTLRCSPRSGDLSVYWYQQSLDQGLQFLIQYYNGEERAKGNILERFSAQQFPDLHSELNLSSLELGDSALYFCASRGNTGELFFGEGSRLTVL.